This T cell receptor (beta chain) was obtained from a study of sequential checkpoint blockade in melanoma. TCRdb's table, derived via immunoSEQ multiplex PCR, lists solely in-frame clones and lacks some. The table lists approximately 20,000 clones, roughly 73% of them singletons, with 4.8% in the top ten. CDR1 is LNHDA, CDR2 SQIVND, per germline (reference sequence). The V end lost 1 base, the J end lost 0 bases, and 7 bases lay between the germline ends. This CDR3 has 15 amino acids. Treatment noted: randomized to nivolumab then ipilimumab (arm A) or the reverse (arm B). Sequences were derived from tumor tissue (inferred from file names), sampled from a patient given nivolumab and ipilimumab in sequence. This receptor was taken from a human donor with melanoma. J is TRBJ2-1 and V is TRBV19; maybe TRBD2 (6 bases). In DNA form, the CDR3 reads TGTGCCAGTAGTATAGCACTAGCCTCCTACAATGAGCAGTTCTTC. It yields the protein CASSIALASYNEQFF.